The 8 T cell receptor beta chains listed next were all sequenced from one sample in a study of blood T cells in healthy people across ages. The use of a sample-barcoded 5' primer and a J-beta primer mix characterized a second PCR of roughly 6 to 12 cycles. MiXCR, applied by TCRdb to the 5' RACE reads, yields one record per CDR3 protein. This table holds about 1.4 million distinct CDR3 sequences, roughly 60% found once. The sequenced sample consisted of blood. The source is a man aged 18-30 years in good health.

This chain joins TRBV27 and TRBJ1-1; 8 positions agree with TRBD1. The CDR3 is 12 residues long. After removal of 9 bases from V and 4 bases from J, the junction contained 4 bases not matched to a gene. Germline CDR1 reads MNHEY; CDR2 reads SMNVEV (reference sequence). The CDR3 nucleotides read TGTGCCAGTAGGACAGGGCTCACTGAAGCTTTCTTT. Translated: CASRTGLTEAFF.

The count of this clonotype is one. Written as DNA, the CDR3 is TGCGCCAGCAGCCAAGACTCCCCTCAAGTGAACACTGAAGCTTTCTTT. Protein sequence: CASSQDSPQVNTEAFF. The chain joins TRBV4-1 to TRBJ1-1; D not certain. Germline V gene sequence: CDR1 MGHRA, CDR2 YSYEKL. The CDR3 totals 16 residues. V was shortened by 0 bases and J by 0 bases, with 11 bases between the two germline ends.

There are a few counts of this clonotype. The V and J genes are TRBV19 and TRBJ2-1, with D perhaps given as TRBD1 or TRBD2 (5 bases each). This CDR3 has 13 amino acids. CDR1 and CDR2 from the germline V gene are LNHDA and SQIVND (reference sequence). V shed 5 bases and J shed 12 bases, with 17 bases lying between them. CDR3 nucleotides: TGTGCCAGTAGTGCCGATTCGGGGCGGAGGCAGTTCTTC. Its protein product is CASSADSGRRQFF.

This chain joins TRBV3-1 and TRBJ2-4; perhaps D is TRBD1 or TRBD2 (6 bases each). In germline, CDR1 is LGHDT, CDR2 YNNKEL (reference sequence). V was trimmed by 4 bases and J by 1 base, leaving 17 bases between them. The CDR3 runs to 17 residues. CDR3 bases: TGTGCCAGCAGCCCCTTGCCAGGGGAGGTGGCCAAAAACATTCAGTACTTC. This codes for CASSPLPGEVAKNIQYF. The variable domain in full, with the rest retrieved from reference TRBV3-1 and TRBJ2-4, is DTAVSQTPKYLVTQMGNDKSIKCEQNLGHDTMYWYKQDSKKFLKIMFSYNNKELIINETVPNRFSPKSPDKAHLNLHINSLELGDSAVYFCASSPLPGEVAKNIQYFGAGTRLSVL.

This clonotype was counted once. CDR3 nucleotide sequence: TGTGCCAGCAGTTTAGTGCGGGGGGCGGCTGCAGATACGCAGTATTTT. It codes for CASSLVRGAAADTQYF. The chain recombines TRBV12-3 or TRBV12-4 with TRBJ2-3; 8 nucleotides match TRBD2. V lost 1 base and J lost 4; bases outside the gene matches: 7. This CDR3 region has 16 residues.

The rearrangement joins TRBV27 to TRBJ2-1, with TRBD2 matching 8 bases. Germline assignment: CDR1 MNHEY and CDR2 SMNVEV (reference sequence). The trim removed 3 bases at V and 4 bases at J, leaving 8 bases unmatched. The CDR3 spans 16 residues. For the CDR3, the DNA is TGTGCCAGCAGTTTTGGTGCCAGCGGGGGATACAATGAGCAGTTCTTC. Protein: CASSFGASGGYNEQFF.

J is TRBJ2-3 and V is TRBV20-1, with TRBD2 identical over 11 bases. The junction had 7 bases not matched to a gene; V was cut back by 6 bases and J by 2 bases. CDR1 and CDR2 from the germline V gene are DFQATT and SNEGSKA (reference sequence). The CDR3 covers 15 residues. The CDR3 DNA sequence: TGCAGTGCCTCAGGGACTAGCGGATACACAGATACGCAGTATTTT. Translating gives CSASGTSGYTDTQYF.

This chain uses TRBV20-1 with TRBJ1-6, with a tentative D call TRBD1 (6 bases). The CDR3 length is 16 residues. V shed 0 bases and J shed 9 bases, with 18 bases lying between them. From germline, CDR1 is DFQATT and CDR2 SNEGSKA (reference sequence). The CDR3 reads CSARDIGQIIRSPLHF. The CDR3 bases are TGCAGTGCTAGAGATATCGGACAGATTATTCGTTCACCCCTCCACTTT.